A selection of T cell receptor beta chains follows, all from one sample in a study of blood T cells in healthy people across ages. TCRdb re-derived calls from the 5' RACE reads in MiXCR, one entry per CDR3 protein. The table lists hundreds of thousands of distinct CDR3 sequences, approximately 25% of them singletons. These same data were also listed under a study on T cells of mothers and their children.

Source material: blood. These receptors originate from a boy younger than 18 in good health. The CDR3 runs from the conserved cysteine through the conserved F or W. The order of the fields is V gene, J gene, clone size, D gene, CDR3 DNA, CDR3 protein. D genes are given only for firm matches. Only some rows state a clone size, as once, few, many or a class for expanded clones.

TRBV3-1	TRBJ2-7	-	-	TGTGCCAGCAGCCATGGGGGGCTTTTAGACGAGCAGTACTTC	CASSHGGLLDEQYF
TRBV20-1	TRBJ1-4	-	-	TGCAGTACCGATAGACAGCGGAATGAAAAACTGTTTTTT	CSTDRQRNEKLFF
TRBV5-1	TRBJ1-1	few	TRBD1	TGCGCCAGCAGTCAGGGGGCGGATTACATGAACACTGAAGCTTTCTTT	CASSQGADYMNTEAFF
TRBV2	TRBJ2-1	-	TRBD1	TGTGCCAGCAGCGGACAGGGGCCACCGGAGCAGTTCTTC	CASSGQGPPEQFF
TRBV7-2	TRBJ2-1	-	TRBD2	TGTGCCAGCAGAACTAGCGGGGGTTTTAACAATGAGCAGTTCTTC	CASRTSGGFNNEQFF
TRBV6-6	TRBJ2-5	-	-	TGTGCCAGCAGTTTCGACAGTCAGAAAGAGACCCAGTACTTC	CASSFDSQKETQYF
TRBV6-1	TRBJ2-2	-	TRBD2	TGTGCCAGCAGTGAGGAAGCGGGAGTATGGGTGGCTTTTATGACCGGGGAGCTGTTTTTT	CASSEEAGVWVAFMTGELFF
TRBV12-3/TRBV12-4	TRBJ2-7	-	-	TGTGCCAGCAGTTTAGTTGCAGGCCAGGGCGAGCAGTACTTC	CASSLVAGQGEQYF
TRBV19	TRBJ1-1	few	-	TGTGCCAGTAGCGAGCTCGTAACGGGCATTATGAACACTGAAGCTTTCTTT	CASSELVTGIMNTEAFF
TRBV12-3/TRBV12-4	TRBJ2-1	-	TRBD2	TGTGCCAGCAGCTCCCGGACGCGGGGGGGCGGCGATGAGCAGTTCTTC	CASSSRTRGGGDEQFF
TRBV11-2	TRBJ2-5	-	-	TGTGCCAGCAGCTCGGCTCGGGAGTATCAAGAGACCCAGTACTTC	CASSSAREYQETQYF
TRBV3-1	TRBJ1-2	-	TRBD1	TGTGCCAGCAGCCAAGCGAGCAGGGGGGGAGGCTACACCTTC	CASSQASRGGGYTF
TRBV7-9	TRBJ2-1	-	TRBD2	TGTGCCAGCAGCTTCAGCGGGAGGGCTCTATATGGTGAGCAGTTCTTC	CASSFSGRALYGEQFF
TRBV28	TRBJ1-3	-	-	TGTGCCAGCAGTTCGACAGGAGACTCTGGAAACACCATATATTTT	CASSSTGDSGNTIYF
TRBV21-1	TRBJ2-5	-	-	TGTGCCAGCAGCACCAGCGGGGGGACACAAGAGACCCAGTACTTC	CASSTSGGTQETQYF
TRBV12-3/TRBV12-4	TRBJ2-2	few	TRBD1	TGTGCCAGCAGGCCGGGACAGGGGGCTACCGGGGAGCTGTTTTTT	CASRPGQGATGELFF
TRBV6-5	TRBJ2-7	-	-	TGTGCCACCCAGCCGTCCTCCTACGAGCAGTACTTC	CATQPSSYEQYF
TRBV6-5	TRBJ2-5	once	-	TGTGCCAGCAGAAGACAGGACCCCCGGGGGACCCAGTACTTC	CASRRQDPRGTQYF
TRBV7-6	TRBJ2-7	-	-	TGTGCCAGCAGCTTAAGGCAGGAGGGCTACGAGCAGTACTTC	CASSLRQEGYEQYF
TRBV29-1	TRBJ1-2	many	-	TGCAGCGTTGAGGGCAAGTACTATGGCTACACCTTC	CSVEGKYYGYTF
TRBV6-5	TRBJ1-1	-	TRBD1	TGTGCCAGCAGTTACTCGGGACAGCGGAACACTGAAGCTTTCTTT	CASSYSGQRNTEAFF
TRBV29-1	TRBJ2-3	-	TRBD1	TGCAGCGCCTCGGACAGGGATAACACAGATACGCAGTATTTT	CSASDRDNTDTQYF
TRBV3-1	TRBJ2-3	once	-	TGTGCCAGCAGCCAAGATACACTCGCGGGGTTAAGCACAGATACGCAGTATTTT	CASSQDTLAGLSTDTQYF